Listed below are T cell receptor beta chains from one sample, sequenced in a study of cytomegalovirus exposure and HLA in healthy donors. Generated by immunoSEQ multiplex PCR, the TCRdb table keeps only in-frame clones and is missing some. Of 150,000 to 200,000 clones in the sample, around 78% are singletons; the top ten hold 14%. The sequenced sample was PBMCs. The source of these receptors is a woman in her 30s in good health and CMV-seropositive. Each CDR3 is given with its conserved first and last residue. The order of the fields is CDR3 DNA, CDR3 protein, clone size, V gene, J gene, D gene. A D gene is named only where the DNA matches it firmly. Some rows have no size entry. The others give once, few or many, or a class for an expanded clone.

TGTGCCAGCTCACCTTCCCCCGAGTCCTACGAGCAGTACTTC	CASSPSPESYEQYF	few	TRBV18	TRBJ2-7	.
TGTGCCAGCAGCTCCCGGACAGCCGCAACTAATGAAAAACTGTTTTTT	CASSSRTAATNEKLFF	once	TRBV11-2	TRBJ1-4	.
TGTGCCAGCAGCTTCGAGACTTCGAACACCGGGGAGCTGTTTTTT	CASSFETSNTGELFF	.	TRBV11-2	TRBJ2-2	.
TGCAGCGTTGAAGGGGCGGGGGGGGGAGATACGCAGTATTTT	CSVEGAGGGDTQYF	few	TRBV29-1	TRBJ2-3	TRBD2
TGTGCTAGCAGCTTTGGGCCCTACACCGGGGAGCTGTTTTTT	CASSFGPYTGELFF	.	TRBV7-7	TRBJ2-2	.
TGTGCCAGCAGAGCGACTAGCGGGAGGGCCGCCTTC	CASRATSGRAAF	.	TRBV6-5	TRBJ2-7	TRBD2
TGTGCCACCAGCAGAGTCGCAGGTATGAACACTGAAGCTTTCTTT	CATSRVAGMNTEAFF	.	TRBV15	TRBJ1-1	.
TGTGCCAGCAGCCCAACAGGGGGCCCAAGTGGCCAGTACTTC	CASSPTGGPSGQYF	.	TRBV11-2	TRBJ2-5	TRBD1
TGCGCCAGCGGTCCGGGACAGGGGCGCCACCTGGGAGGCTACACCTTC	CASGPGQGRHLGGYTF	.	TRBV5-1	TRBJ1-2	TRBD1
TGTGCCTGGAGTATCCATAGGTCACAAGCGAATCGGGAGTTCTTC	CAWSIHRSQANREFF	once	TRBV30	TRBJ2-1	.